Below, one TCR beta chain is given with its context. Some clones are missing from TCRdb's copy, which holds only in-frame ones; the method was immunoSEQ multiplex PCR. The sample shows around 75,000 clones, roughly nine tenths of them seen only once. These data belong to a study of OX40 agonist ivuxolimab in advanced cancers. Turning to the study itself: Every 2 weeks, patients received ivuxolimab intravenously, dosed at 0.01 to 10 mg/kg. Mean age 60 years, range about 23 to 80; roughly 80% male. The dose-escalation group included hepatocellular carcinoma, melanoma, renal cell carcinoma and head and neck cancer.

Looked up from germline, CDR1 is MNHEY and CDR2 is SMNVEV (reference sequence). V lost 5 bases, J lost 5 bases, and 15 bases lay in between. The CDR3 consists of 14 residues. Sequences were derived from CD4+ or CD8+ T cells sorted from blood, sampled in a trial of the OX40 agonist ivuxolimab. This receptor was taken from an adult with an advanced solid tumor such as melanoma, head and neck, liver or kidney cancer. The J gene is TRBJ2-5, the V gene TRBV27; D may correspond to TRBD1 or TRBD2 (5 bases each). This CDR3 is CASSSRDRGETQYF. The CDR3 nucleotides read TGTGCCAGCAGTAGCAGGGACCGAGGGGAGACCCAGTACTTC.